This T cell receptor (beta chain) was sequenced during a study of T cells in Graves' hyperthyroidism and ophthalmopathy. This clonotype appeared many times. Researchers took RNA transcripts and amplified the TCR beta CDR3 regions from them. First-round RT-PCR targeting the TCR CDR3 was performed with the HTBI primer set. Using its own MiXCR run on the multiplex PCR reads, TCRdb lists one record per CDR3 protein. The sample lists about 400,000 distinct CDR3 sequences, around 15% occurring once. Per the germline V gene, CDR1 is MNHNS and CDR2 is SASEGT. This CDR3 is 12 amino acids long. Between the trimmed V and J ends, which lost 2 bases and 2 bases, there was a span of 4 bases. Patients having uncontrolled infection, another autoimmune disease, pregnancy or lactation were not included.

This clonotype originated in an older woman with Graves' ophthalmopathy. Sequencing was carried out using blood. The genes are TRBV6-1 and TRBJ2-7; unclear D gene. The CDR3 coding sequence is TGTGCCAGCAGTGAATGGCCCTACGAGCAGTACTTC. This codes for CASSEWPYEQYF.